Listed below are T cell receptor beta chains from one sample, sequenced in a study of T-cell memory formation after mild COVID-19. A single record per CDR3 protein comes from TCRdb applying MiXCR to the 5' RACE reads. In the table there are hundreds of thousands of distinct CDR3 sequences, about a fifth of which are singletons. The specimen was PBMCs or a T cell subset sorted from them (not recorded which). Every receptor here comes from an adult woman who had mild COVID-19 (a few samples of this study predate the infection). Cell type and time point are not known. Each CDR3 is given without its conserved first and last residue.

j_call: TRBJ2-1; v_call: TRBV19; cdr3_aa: ASSTPGNAQF
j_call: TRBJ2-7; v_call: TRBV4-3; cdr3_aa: ASSRTRGHLGEQY
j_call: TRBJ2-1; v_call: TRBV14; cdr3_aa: ASSQDPSLDGGGQF
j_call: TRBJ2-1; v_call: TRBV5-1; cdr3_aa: ASSIQPTGPVSNPQF
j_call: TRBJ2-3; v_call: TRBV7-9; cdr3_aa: ASSRTSGSTDTQY
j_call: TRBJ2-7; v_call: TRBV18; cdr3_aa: ASSPLGQGASYEQY
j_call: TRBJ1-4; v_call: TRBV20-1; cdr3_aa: SSLSSRDNEKLF
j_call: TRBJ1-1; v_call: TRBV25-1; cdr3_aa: ASSGYRGVNTEAF
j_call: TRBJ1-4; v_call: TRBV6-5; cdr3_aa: ASSSTGKGNEKLF
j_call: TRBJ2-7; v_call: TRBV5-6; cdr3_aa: ASSVGQASYEQY
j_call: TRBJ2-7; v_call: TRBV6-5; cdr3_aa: ASRNLEGRFYEQY
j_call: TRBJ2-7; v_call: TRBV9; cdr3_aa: ASSAGTGGEEY
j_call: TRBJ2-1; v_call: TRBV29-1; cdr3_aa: SVDAGDGYNEQF
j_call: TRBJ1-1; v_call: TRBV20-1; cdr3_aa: SARTGGGLNTEAF
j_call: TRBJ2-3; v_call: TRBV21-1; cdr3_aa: ASSKKGLSVTTVTDTQY
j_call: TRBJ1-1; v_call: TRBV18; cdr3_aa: ASSGRDLNTEAF
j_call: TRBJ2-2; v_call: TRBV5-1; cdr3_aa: ASSSGTGHSGELF
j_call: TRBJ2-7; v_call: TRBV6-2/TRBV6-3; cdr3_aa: ASSYSYQRGHSYEQY
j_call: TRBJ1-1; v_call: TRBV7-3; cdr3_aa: ASSQGIYTEAF
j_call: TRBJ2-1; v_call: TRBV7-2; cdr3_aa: ASSFDNEQF
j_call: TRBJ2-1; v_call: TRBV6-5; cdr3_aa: ASSWTGTSVTYNEQF
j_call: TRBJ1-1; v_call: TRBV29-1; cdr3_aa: SVERPLNTEAF
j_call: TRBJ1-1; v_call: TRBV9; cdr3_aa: ASSVEAGGTEAF
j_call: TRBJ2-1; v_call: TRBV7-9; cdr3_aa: ASRVTSGRSYEQF
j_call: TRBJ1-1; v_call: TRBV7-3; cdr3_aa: ASSLVFPGATNTEAF
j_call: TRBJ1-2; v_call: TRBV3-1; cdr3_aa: ASSPVQGIYGYT
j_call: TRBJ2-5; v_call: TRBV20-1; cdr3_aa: SAGTGGETQY
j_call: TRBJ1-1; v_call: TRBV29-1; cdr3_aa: SGRGLPGRENTEAF
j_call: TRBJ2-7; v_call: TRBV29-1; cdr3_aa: SVEMAGDSYEQY
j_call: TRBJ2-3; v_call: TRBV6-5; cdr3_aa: ASHRIGRATDTQY
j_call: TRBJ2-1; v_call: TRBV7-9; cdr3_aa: ASSLLTGSYNEQF
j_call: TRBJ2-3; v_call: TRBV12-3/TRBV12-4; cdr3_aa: ASSLRPPNSNTQY
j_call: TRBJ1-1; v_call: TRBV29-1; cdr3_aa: SVLDGLNTEAF
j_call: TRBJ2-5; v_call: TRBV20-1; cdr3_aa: SGRGGHQETQY
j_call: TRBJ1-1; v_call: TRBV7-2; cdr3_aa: ASSLRASGTEAF
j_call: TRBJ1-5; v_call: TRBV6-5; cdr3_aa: ASSYTRHNSNQPQH
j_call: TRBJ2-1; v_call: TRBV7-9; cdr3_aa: ASSGSIDYGTSPYNEQF